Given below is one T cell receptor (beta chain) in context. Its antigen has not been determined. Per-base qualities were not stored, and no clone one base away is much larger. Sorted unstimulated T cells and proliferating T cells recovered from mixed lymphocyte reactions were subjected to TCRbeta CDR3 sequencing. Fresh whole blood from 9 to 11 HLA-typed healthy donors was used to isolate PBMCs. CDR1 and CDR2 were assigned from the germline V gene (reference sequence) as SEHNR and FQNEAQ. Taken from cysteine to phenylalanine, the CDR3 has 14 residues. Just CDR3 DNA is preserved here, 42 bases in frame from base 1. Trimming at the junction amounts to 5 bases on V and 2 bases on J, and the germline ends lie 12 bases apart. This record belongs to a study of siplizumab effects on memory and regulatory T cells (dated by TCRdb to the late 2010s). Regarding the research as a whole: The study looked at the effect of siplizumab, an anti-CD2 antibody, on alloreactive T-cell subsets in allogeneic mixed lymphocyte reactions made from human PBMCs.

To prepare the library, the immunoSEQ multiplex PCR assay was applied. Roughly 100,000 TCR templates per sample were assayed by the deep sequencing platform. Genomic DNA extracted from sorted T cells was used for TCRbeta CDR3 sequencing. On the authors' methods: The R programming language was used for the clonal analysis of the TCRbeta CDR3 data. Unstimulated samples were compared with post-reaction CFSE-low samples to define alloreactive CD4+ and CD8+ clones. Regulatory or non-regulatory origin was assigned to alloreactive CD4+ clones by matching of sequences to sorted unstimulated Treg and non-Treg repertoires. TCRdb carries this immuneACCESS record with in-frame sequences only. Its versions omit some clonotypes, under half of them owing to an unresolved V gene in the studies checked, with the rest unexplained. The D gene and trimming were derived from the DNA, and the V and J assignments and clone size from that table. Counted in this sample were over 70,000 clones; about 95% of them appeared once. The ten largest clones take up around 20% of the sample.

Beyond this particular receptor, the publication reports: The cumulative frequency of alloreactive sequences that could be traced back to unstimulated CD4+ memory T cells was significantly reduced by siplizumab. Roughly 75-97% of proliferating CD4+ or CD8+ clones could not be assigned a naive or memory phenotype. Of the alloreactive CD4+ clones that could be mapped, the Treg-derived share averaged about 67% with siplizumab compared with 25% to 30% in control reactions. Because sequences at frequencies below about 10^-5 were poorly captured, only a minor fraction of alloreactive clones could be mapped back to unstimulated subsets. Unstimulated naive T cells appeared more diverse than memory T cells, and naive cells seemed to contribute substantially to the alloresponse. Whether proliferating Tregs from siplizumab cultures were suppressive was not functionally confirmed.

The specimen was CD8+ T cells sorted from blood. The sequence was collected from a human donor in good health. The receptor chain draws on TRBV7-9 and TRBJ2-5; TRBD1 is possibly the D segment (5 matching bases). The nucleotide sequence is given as TGTGCCAGCAGCCAAGTGCAGGGTCAAGAGACCCAGTACTTC. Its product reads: CASSQVQGQETQYF.